These T cell receptor beta chains were read from a single sample in a study of T cells in Graves' hyperthyroidism and ophthalmopathy. MiXCR was run by TCRdb on the multiplex PCR reads, yielding one entry per CDR3 protein. The sample comprises about 540,000 distinct CDR3 sequences, 46% of which are singletons, and more than 7% rests with the top ten. Sequencing input: peripheral blood or thyroid tissue (not recorded which). The receptors here all came from a young woman with Graves' hyperthyroidism. Both conserved end residues are part of each CDR3. The D gene is left open where the match is weak. Clone sizes are given selectively: once, few, many, or a class where the clone is expanded.

TRBJ2-5	TRBV20-1	-	-	TGCAGTGCTAGAGATAAGAACCAAGAGACCCAGTACTTC	CSARDKNQETQYF
TRBJ2-4	TRBV7-2	-	-	TGTGCCAGCAGCTTAGCGCTTAAAAACATTCAGTACTTC	CASSLALKNIQYF
TRBJ2-2	TRBV20-1	-	many	TGCAGTGCGCCGGACCTTTACACCGGGGAGCTGTTTTTT	CSAPDLYTGELFF
TRBJ2-5	TRBV7-3	TRBD1	-	TGTGCCAGCAGCGTAGGGACAGGTGTGGGGAAGACCCAGTACTTC	CASSVGTGVGKTQYF
TRBJ1-1	TRBV20-1	TRBD1	-	TGCAGTGCCTACAGGGGGGAAGGGGGGACTGAAGCTTTCTTT	CSAYRGEGGTEAFF
TRBJ2-6	TRBV7-4	-	-	TGTGCCAGCAGCCGAGGTACCGGGCAGGCCAACGTCCTGACTTTC	CASSRGTGQANVLTF
TRBJ1-1	TRBV5-1	-	-	TGCGCCAGCAGCCAAGGGGATGGCACTGAAGCTTTCTTT	CASSQGDGTEAFF
TRBJ2-5	TRBV7-9	TRBD2	many	TGTGCCAGCAGCTTAACGGGAGGGGTCCAAGAGACCCAGTACTTC	CASSLTGGVQETQYF
TRBJ1-3	TRBV2	-	many	TGTGCCAGCAAGGCCAGTAGCTCTGGAAACACCATATATTTT	CASKASSSGNTIYF
TRBJ2-1	TRBV24-1	TRBD2	-	TGTGCCACCAGTGTGGGTCTAGCGGGAGTCGATGAGCAGTTCTTC	CATSVGLAGVDEQFF
TRBJ2-2	TRBV30	-	few	TGTGCCTCCCCAGGGGCCCAGCAGAACACCGGGGAGCTGTTTTTT	CASPGAQQNTGELFF
TRBJ1-2	TRBV29-1	-	-	TGCAGCGTAGAAGGGGTGCAGGGCTACACCTTC	CSVEGVQGYTF
TRBJ2-7	TRBV5-8	-	many	TGTGCCAGCAGCTTATCTCCGAGGACAGAATACGAGCAGTACTTC	CASSLSPRTEYEQYF
TRBJ1-5	TRBV7-2	-	-	TGTGCCAGCAGCTTGGGAGGGGAGAACAATCAGCCCCAGCATTTT	CASSLGGENNQPQHF
TRBJ1-2	TRBV7-9	-	many	TGTGCCAGCAGCCTAGGCCAACAACGGGGGCACTATGGCTACACCTTC	CASSLGQQRGHYGYTF
TRBJ1-5	TRBV24-1	-	many	TGTGCCACCAGTGATAATGCCCGGGTTGGTAATCAGCCCCAGCATTTT	CATSDNARVGNQPQHF
TRBJ2-3	TRBV2	-	-	TGTGCCAGCAGTGTGGAGCTTGGAGATACGCAGTATTTT	CASSVELGDTQYF
TRBJ1-2	TRBV3-1	TRBD1	many	TGTGCCAGCAGCCCCCCCCCGACAGGGTCCTATGGCTACACCTTC	CASSPPPTGSYGYTF
TRBJ1-1	TRBV27	-	few	TGTGCCAGCAGTTTAACGAGTTCCGCTGAAGCTTTCTTT	CASSLTSSAEAFF
TRBJ1-6	TRBV20-1	-	-	TGCAGTGCTAGAGAACCAGGCGGCAATTCACCCCTCCACTTT	CSAREPGGNSPLHF
TRBJ1-1	TRBV7-2	TRBD1	-	TGTGCTAGCAGGGGGGCAATGAACACTGAAGCTTTCTTT	CASRGAMNTEAFF
TRBJ2-5	TRBV2	TRBD2	once	TGTGCCAGCCCTGCGGCGCTAGCGGGAGCTGAGACCCAGTACTTC	CASPAALAGAETQYF
TRBJ2-5	TRBV27	-	-	TGTGCCAGCAGTTTGGGCTGGGGAGGAGAGACCCAGTACTTC	CASSLGWGGETQYF
TRBJ2-5	TRBV7-6	TRBD1	many	TGTGCCAGCAGCTTTTATCCGCGCAGGGGGGAGACCCAGTACTTC	CASSFYPRRGETQYF
TRBJ1-5	TRBV12-3/TRBV12-4	-	-	TGTGCCAGCAGCTCCCGGGACACCCAAGAGACCCAGCATTTT	CASSSRDTQETQHF
TRBJ1-1	TRBV20-1	-	-	TGCAGTGCTAGAGCTTGGACTGAAGCTTTCTTT	CSARAWTEAFF
TRBJ1-5	TRBV20-1	-	-	TGCAGTGCCCAGACTTTGGCGGTCGGACAGCCCCAGCATTTT	CSAQTLAVGQPQHF
TRBJ2-7	TRBV25-1	TRBD2	-	TGTGCCAGGGGAGAACTAGCGGGAGCGTGGAATGAGCAGTACTTC	CARGELAGAWNEQYF
TRBJ1-6	TRBV7-3	TRBD1	-	TGTGCCAGCAGCGTAACCGGGACAGACAATAATTCACCCCTCCACTTT	CASSVTGTDNNSPLHF
TRBJ1-1	TRBV19	TRBD1	many	TGTGCCAGTAGTATTCTCGGTTGGGGACAGGGTCGGGCCGACACTGAAGCTTTCTTT	CASSILGWGQGRADTEAFF
TRBJ2-7	TRBV5-1	TRBD2	-	TGTGCCAGCAGCTCATCTAGCGGGAGGGGGCTAAGTGAGCAGTACTTC	CASSSSSGRGLSEQYF
TRBJ2-5	TRBV29-1	TRBD2	-	TGCAGCGCCCGGCCTGGGGGGGGTTGGGAGACCCAGTACTTC	CSARPGGGWETQYF
TRBJ2-2	TRBV7-3	-	-	TGTGCCAGCAGCTTAAGTTACCGAAAGAACACCGGGGAGCTGTTTTTT	CASSLSYRKNTGELFF
TRBJ2-7	TRBV7-9	TRBD2	-	TGTGCCAGCAGCTTAGGCCGCGGGAGGGACGAGCAGTACTTC	CASSLGRGRDEQYF
TRBJ1-5	TRBV20-1	TRBD1	few	TGCAGTGCTAGAGCTCCGCCGGGACAGGGACCTTATAGCAATCAGCCCCAGCATTTT	CSARAPPGQGPYSNQPQHF
TRBJ2-7	TRBV29-1	TRBD1	many	TGCAGCGCCTCCGGGACAGGGATTTCCGAGCAGTACTTC	CSASGTGISEQYF
TRBJ1-6	TRBV4-3	-	many	TGCGCCAGCAGCCAAGATTCGGGGAGGGGATCACCCCTCCACTTT	CASSQDSGRGSPLHF
TRBJ2-7	TRBV5-4	TRBD1	few	TGTGCCAGCAGTTTTTTGCAGGGGGCTAGCTACGAGCAGTACTTC	CASSFLQGASYEQYF
TRBJ2-7	TRBV20-1	-	-	TGCAGTGCCAAAGGCTACTACGAGCAGTACTTC	CSAKGYYEQYF
TRBJ2-7	TRBV7-3	TRBD2	-	TGTGCCAGCAGCTTACTAAGCGGGAGCACCTCCTCCGAGCAGTACTTC	CASSLLSGSTSSEQYF
TRBJ2-7	TRBV11-2	TRBD2	many	TGTGCCAGCAGCTTAGTGGCGGGAGAATGGGAGCAGTACTTC	CASSLVAGEWEQYF
TRBJ2-7	TRBV5-4	TRBD2	many	TGTGCCAGCAGCGGGGGTGGACTAGTCTCCTACGAGCAGTACTTC	CASSGGGLVSYEQYF
TRBJ1-2	TRBV29-1	TRBD1	-	TGCAGCGTTTCGGACAGGGATAACTATGGCTACACCTTC	CSVSDRDNYGYTF
TRBJ2-1	TRBV20-1	TRBD2	once	TGCAGTGCTCTCCTAGCGGGAGGGTACAATGAGCAGTTCTTC	CSALLAGGYNEQFF
TRBJ2-7	TRBV2	TRBD2	-	TGTGCCAGCAGCCGCCGGTTAACTAGCGGGAGCCTAACCCCCTACGGGCAGTACTTC	CASSRRLTSGSLTPYGQYF
TRBJ1-2	TRBV29-1	-	-	TGCAGCTTATCCGGGACGGATGGCTACACCTTC	CSLSGTDGYTF
TRBJ1-1	TRBV10-3	-	once	TGTGCCATCAGCGCTCAAGGGGGTGAAGCTTTCTTT	CAISAQGGEAFF
TRBJ1-5	TRBV6-1	-	many	TGTGCCAGCAGTGACCCCCCAAATCAGCCCCAGCATTTT	CASSDPPNQPQHF
TRBJ2-7	TRBV29-1	TRBD1	-	TGCAGCGTTGAAAGCGGGTGGACAGGGGCCTACAATGAGCAGTACTTC	CSVESGWTGAYNEQYF
TRBJ1-5	TRBV7-9	-	many	TGTGCCAGCAGCTTAGAACAGGGAATCAATCAGCCCCAGCATTTT	CASSLEQGINQPQHF
TRBJ1-5	TRBV6-5	-	-	TGTGCCACCAGACAAGGGAGCAATCAGCCCCAGCATTTT	CATRQGSNQPQHF
TRBJ1-1	TRBV11-2	TRBD1	few	TGTGCCAGCAGCTCAAGACAGGGTCCCATTGGCACTGAAGCTTTCTTT	CASSSRQGPIGTEAFF